What follows describes a single T cell receptor (beta chain). Its cognate antigen is unknown. The CDR3 runs 15 residues. Libraries of TRB cDNA were made by 5' RACE and carried UMIs. For each CDR3 protein, TCRdb gives one entry from its re-call of the 5' RACE reads, without DNA. The table counts around 130,000 distinct CDR3 sequences; 0.5% to 0.75% lies in the top ten. The sample comes from a study of CXCR3-negative and CXCR3-positive naive CD8 T cells. Broader study findings: For the naive subsets, surface CD5 was similar, and TCR strength was inferred from TRB CDR3 properties. Hydrophobicity was higher for TRB CDR3s found in CXCR3-positive naive cells than in CXCR3-negative naive cells.

In triplicate, each CD8+ T cell subset was sorted at 250,000 to 350,000 cells per replicate. The chain joins TRBV12-3 or TRBV12-4 to TRBJ2-5; TCRdb returns TRBD2, unconfirmable since there is no DNA. The sequenced sample was naive CXCR3+ CD8+ T cells from blood. Subset meaning: CD45RO-CCR7+CD27+CD95- naive CD8+ T cells expressing CXCR3 (TNR3+). The sequence came from a human donor in good health. Some clones in this sample may be carry-over from other donors' samples. CDR3 in amino acids: CASKRSPPTQETQYF.